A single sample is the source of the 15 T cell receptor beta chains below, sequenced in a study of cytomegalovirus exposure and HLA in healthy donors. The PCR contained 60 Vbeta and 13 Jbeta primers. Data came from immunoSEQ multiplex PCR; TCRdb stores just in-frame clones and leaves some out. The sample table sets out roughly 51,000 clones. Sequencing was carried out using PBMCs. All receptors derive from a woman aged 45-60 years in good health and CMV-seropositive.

CDR3 loop: CASSHGETQYF. The CDR3 coding sequence is TGTGCCAGCAGCCACGGAGAGACCCAGTACTTC. The chain uses TRBV16 and TRBJ2-5, with unresolved D. Germline V gene data show CDR1 as KGHSY and CDR2 as FQNENV. The V end lost 3 bases, the J end lost 4 bases, and 3 bases lay between the germline ends. The CDR3 runs 11 residues.

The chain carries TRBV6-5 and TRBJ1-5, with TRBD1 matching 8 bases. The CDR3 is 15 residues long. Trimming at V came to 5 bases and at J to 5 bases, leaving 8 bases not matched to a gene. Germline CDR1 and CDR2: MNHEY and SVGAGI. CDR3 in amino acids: CASSPRGRGDQPQHF. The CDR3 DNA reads TGTGCCAGCAGTCCCAGGGGGCGAGGCGATCAGCCCCAGCATTTT.

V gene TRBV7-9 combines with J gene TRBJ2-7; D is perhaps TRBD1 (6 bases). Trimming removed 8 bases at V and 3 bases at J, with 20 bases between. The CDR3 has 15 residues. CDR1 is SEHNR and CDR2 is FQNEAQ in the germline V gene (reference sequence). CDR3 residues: CASELTQGPGYEQYF. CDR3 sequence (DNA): TGTGCCAGCGAACTGACACAGGGACCAGGCTACGAGCAGTACTTC.

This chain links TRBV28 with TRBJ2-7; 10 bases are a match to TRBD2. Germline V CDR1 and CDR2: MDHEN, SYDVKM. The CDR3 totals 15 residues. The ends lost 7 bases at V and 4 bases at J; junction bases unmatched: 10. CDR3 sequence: CASTHDSGRLYEQYF. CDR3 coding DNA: TGTGCCAGCACCCACGATAGCGGGAGGTTGTACGAGCAGTACTTC.

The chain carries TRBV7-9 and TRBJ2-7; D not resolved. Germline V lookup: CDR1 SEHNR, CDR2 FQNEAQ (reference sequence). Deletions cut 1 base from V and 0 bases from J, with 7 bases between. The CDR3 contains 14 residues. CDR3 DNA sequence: TGTGCCAGCAGCTTAGACACCATCTCCTACGAGCAGTACTTC. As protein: CASSLDTISYEQYF.

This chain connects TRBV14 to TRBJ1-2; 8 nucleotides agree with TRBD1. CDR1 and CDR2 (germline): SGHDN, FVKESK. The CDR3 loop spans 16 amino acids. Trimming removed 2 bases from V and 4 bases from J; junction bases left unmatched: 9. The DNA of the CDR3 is TGTGCCAGCAGCCAAAGGCCAGGACAGGGTGCCTATGGCTACACCTTC. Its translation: CASSQRPGQGAYGYTF.

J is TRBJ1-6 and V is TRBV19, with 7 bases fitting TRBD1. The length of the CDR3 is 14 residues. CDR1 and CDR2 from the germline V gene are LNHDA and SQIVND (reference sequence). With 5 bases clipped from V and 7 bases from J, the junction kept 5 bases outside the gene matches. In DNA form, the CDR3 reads TGTGCCAGTAGTGGATGGGACAGAAATTCACCCCTCCACTTT. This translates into CASSGWDRNSPLHF.

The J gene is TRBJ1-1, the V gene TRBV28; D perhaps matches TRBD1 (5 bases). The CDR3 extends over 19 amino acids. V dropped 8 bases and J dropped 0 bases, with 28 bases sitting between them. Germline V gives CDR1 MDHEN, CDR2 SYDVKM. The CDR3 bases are TGTGCCAGCGTTGCTTTGGACACGTTCTTATCTTCGTTGAACACTGAAGCTTTCTTT. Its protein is CASVALDTFLSSLNTEAFF.

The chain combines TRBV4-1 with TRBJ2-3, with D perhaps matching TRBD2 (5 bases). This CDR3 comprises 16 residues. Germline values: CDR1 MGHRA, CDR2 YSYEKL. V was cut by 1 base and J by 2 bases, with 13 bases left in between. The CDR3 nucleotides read TGCGCCAGCAGCCAAGGGGAAGGACTCCTCACAGATACGCAGTATTTT. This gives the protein CASSQGEGLLTDTQYF.

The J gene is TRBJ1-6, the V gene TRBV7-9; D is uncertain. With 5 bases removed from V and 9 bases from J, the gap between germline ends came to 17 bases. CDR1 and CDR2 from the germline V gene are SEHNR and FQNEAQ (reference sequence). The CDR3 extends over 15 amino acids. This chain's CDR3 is CASSPIYPPGSPLHF. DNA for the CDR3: TGTGCCAGCAGCCCGATCTACCCCCCTGGTTCACCCCTCCACTTT.

CDR3 nucleotides: TGTGCCAGCAGCCGCGGACTAGCGGAGGATACGCAGTATTTT. Translated, it gives CASSRGLAEDTQYF. The chain couples TRBV14 to TRBJ2-3; TRBD2 agrees at 10 bases. V lost 4 bases and J lost 6; bases outside the gene matches: 4. CDR1 is SGHDN, CDR2 FVKESK, per germline. The CDR3 contains 14 residues.

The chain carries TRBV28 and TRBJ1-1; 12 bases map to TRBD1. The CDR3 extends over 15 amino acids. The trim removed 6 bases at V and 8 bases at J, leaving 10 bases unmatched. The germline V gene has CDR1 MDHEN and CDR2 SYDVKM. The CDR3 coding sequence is TGTGCCAGCAGCCTAGGAGGGACAGGGGGCTTCGAAGCTTTCTTT. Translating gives CASSLGGTGGFEAFF.

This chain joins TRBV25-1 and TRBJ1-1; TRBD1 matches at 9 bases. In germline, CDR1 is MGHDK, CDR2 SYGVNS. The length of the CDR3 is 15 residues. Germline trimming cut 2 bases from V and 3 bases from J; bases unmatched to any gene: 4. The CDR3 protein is CASSEPGTGHTEAFF. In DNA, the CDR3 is TGTGCCAGCAGTGAACCCGGGACAGGGCACACTGAAGCTTTCTTT.

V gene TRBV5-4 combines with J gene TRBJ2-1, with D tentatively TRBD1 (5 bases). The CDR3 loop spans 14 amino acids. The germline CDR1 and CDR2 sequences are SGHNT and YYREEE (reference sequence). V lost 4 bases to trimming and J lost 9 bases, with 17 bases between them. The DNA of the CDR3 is TGTGCCAGCAGCGCTCCCCTAGGGGTAAGTGAGCAGTTCTTC. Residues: CASSAPLGVSEQFF.

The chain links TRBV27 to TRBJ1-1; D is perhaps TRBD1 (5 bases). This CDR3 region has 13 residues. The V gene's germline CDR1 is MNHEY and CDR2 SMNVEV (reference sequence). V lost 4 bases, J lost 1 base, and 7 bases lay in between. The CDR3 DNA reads TGTGCCAGCAGTTGGCAGGGGAACACTGAAGCTTTCTTT. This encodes CASSWQGNTEAFF.